The clone carrying this TCR beta chain was seen a few times. This entry comes from a study of regulatory T cells in long-lasting Graves disease. Germline V gene sequence: CDR1 SGHTA, CDR2 FQGNSA. CDR3 length equals 15 residues. V gave up 3 bases and J gave up 7 bases, with 18 bases separating them. The time point here: persistent/refractory GD, antithyroid drugs over 5 years with positive TRAb. The TCR library was prepared using RNA isolated from PBMCs. According to the study, TCR beta libraries were built with iRepertoire HTBI primers and CDR3-region Arm-PCR. TCRdb re-called the multiplex PCR reads through MiXCR, storing one row per CDR3 protein. The repertoire includes over 650,000 distinct CDR3 sequences, roughly 30% of them detected once, and 42% sits in the top ten.

Sequenced material: peripheral blood mononuclear cells (PBMCs), taken when the disease was refractory, from a patient treated with antithyroid drugs. The clonotype originates from a female donor with Graves disease. V and J are TRBV7-2 and TRBJ1-2, with D perhaps matching TRBD1 (5 bases). The DNA for the CDR3 is TGTGCCAGCAGCTTGACGGGACGGGTAACTGGTGGCTACACCTTC. Amino acids: CASSLTGRVTGGYTF.